This is a list of T cell receptor beta chains from one sample in a study of blood T cell repertoires in COVID-19. Repertoires were generated with immunoSEQ multiplex PCR, while TCRdb's copy carries only in-frame clones and drops some. The table has approximately 300,000 clones, about 89% seen once. Specimen: peripheral blood. These receptors came from a man aged 35-49 years with acute or convalescent COVID-19. The conserved cysteine and the conserved F or W are not part of the CDR3 here. Each record gives: V gene, clone size, J gene, CDR3 protein. Clone size is given for some rows only: seen once, a few or many times, or a class if the clone is expanded.

V gene: TRBV15
clone size: NA
J gene: TRBJ2-3
CDR3 protein: ATSRDLGRGIVPKQY

V gene: TRBV24-1
clone size: NA
J gene: TRBJ1-2
CDR3 protein: ATSDGRGGGYT

V gene: TRBV6-5
clone size: once
J gene: TRBJ1-1
CDR3 protein: ASTPLAQNTEAF

V gene: TRBV7-8
clone size: NA
J gene: TRBJ2-7
CDR3 protein: ASSVGLAGGHSYEQY

V gene: TRBV11-1
clone size: NA
J gene: TRBJ2-3
CDR3 protein: ASSITDTQY

V gene: TRBV25-1
clone size: NA
J gene: TRBJ2-3
CDR3 protein: ASSVRTGPSTDTQY

V gene: TRBV28
clone size: NA
J gene: TRBJ1-6
CDR3 protein: ASRGTGVDSPLH

V gene: TRBV4-1
clone size: NA
J gene: TRBJ2-7
CDR3 protein: ASSQGQGSTYEQY

V gene: TRBV5-1
clone size: NA
J gene: TRBJ2-3
CDR3 protein: ASSPGAETSTDTQY

V gene: TRBV6-5
clone size: NA
J gene: TRBJ2-1
CDR3 protein: ASSFISGGPYNEQF

V gene: TRBV7-9
clone size: once
J gene: TRBJ2-7
CDR3 protein: ASSPSAGQGSYEQY

V gene: TRBV3-1/TRBV3-2
clone size: NA
J gene: TRBJ1-5
CDR3 protein: ASSQETGQPQH

V gene: TRBV28
clone size: NA
J gene: TRBJ1-5
CDR3 protein: ASSRQGNQPQH

V gene: TRBV7-2
clone size: NA
J gene: TRBJ1-2
CDR3 protein: ASSPQVDASEGYT

V gene: TRBV12-3/TRBV12-4
clone size: NA
J gene: TRBJ1-5
CDR3 protein: ASSLDRFQPQH

V gene: TRBV4-1
clone size: once
J gene: TRBJ2-6
CDR3 protein: ASSRDLTSSGANVLT

V gene: TRBV7-2
clone size: once
J gene: TRBJ2-2
CDR3 protein: ASSFGQHTGELF

V gene: TRBV5-1
clone size: NA
J gene: TRBJ1-2
CDR3 protein: ASSLATGVYGYT

V gene: TRBV21-1
clone size: few
J gene: TRBJ1-1
CDR3 protein: ASSSDRDGLPQGPNTEAF

V gene: TRBV19
clone size: once
J gene: TRBJ1-6
CDR3 protein: ASSIAGGYSYNSPLH

V gene: TRBV11-3
clone size: NA
J gene: TRBJ2-7
CDR3 protein: ASSLGAHYEQY

V gene: TRBV3-1/TRBV3-2
clone size: NA
J gene: TRBJ2-7
CDR3 protein: ASSQVSAYEQY

V gene: TRBV11-2
clone size: NA
J gene: TRBJ2-2
CDR3 protein: ASSLVGRDTGELF

V gene: TRBV20-1
clone size: NA
J gene: TRBJ2-1
CDR3 protein: SAPLLNEQF